This paragraph reports one TCR beta chain. No antigen is known for it. V gave up 5 bases and J gave up 7 bases, with 8 bases separating them. The germline V gene encodes CDR1 ENHRY and CDR2 SYGVKD. This CDR3 contains 11 residues. This entry belongs to a study of T cells in Graves' hyperthyroidism and ophthalmopathy. The study enrolled patients aged 18 to 65 with newly diagnosed hyperthyroidism of under 2 months' duration. Investigators excluded patients with uncontrolled infection, other autoimmune disease, pregnancy or lactation. Amplification targeted TCR beta CDR3 regions from RNA transcripts. The HTBI primer set drove a first-round RT-PCR of the TCR CDR3. TCRdb recomputed calls from the multiplex PCR reads with MiXCR, one row per CDR3 protein. The sample has just under 750,000 distinct CDR3 sequences; approximately 40% are singletons. General observations from the study: The model anticipated ophthalmopathy a median around six months pre-onset.

This sequence was found in a woman between 40 and 50 years old with Graves' hyperthyroidism. Sequencing was performed on blood. J is TRBJ1-1 and V is TRBV10-3; possibly TRBD1 for D (6 bases). CDR3 bases: TGTGCCATCAGTCTACAGGGTGAAGCTTTCTTT. It translates to CAISLQGEAFF.